This passage covers 21 T cell receptor beta chains from one sample sequenced in a study of identical twins. Using its own MiXCR run on the 5' RACE reads, TCRdb lists one record per CDR3 protein. The data contain 200,000 to 250,000 distinct CDR3 sequences, about 7.5% of them singletons. The data were also submitted as part of a second study, on yellow fever vaccine responses in identical twins.

Sequenced sample: CD8+ T cells sorted from blood. The origin of the receptors is a woman aged 18-30 years in good health.

In its sample, this clonotype was seen many times. The V call is TRBV5-1, the J call TRBJ2-5; D gene unclear. The CDR3 is 13 amino acids. Germline CDR1 and CDR2: SGHRS and YFSETQ. Trimming took off 0 bases at V and 5 bases at J, with 8 bases between the two ends. The CDR3 here is CASSLALGETQYF. The CDR3 DNA sequence: TGCGCCAGCAGCTTGGCCTTGGGGGAGACCCAGTACTTC.

This clonotype was detected only a few times. This chain joins TRBV20-1 and TRBJ2-1; 9 bases match TRBD1. J gave up 0 bases and V 4 bases, and 7 bases lay outside the gene matches. From germline, CDR1 is DFQATT and CDR2 SNEGSKA (reference sequence). This CDR3 comprises 16 residues. CDR3 in amino acids: CSANPQGASSYNEQFF. The CDR3 nucleotides read TGCAGTGCTAACCCACAGGGGGCGAGCTCCTACAATGAGCAGTTCTTC.

The sample holds a few counts of this clonotype. The chain couples TRBV2 to TRBJ2-5; 10 bases match TRBD2. This CDR3 comprises 17 residues. Per the germline V gene, CDR1 is SNHLY and CDR2 is FYNNEI. Losses at the gene ends were 3 bases for V and 2 bases for J; bases not matched to a gene: 9. The CDR3 DNA follows: TGTGCCAGCAGTGAGCTCAGCGGACTAGCGGCTCAAGAGACCCAGTACTTC. Amino acids: CASSELSGLAAQETQYF.

This clonotype appeared a few times. The V gene is TRBV14, the J gene TRBJ2-1; D unclear. Trimming stripped 1 base from V and 4 bases from J, with 17 bases between. The CDR3 length is 17 residues. Germline V gene data show CDR1 as SGHDN and CDR2 as FVKESK. In DNA form, the CDR3 reads TGTGCCAGCAGCCAAGTAGGGCTACGATTCAAATACAATGAGCAGTTCTTC. Translation gives CASSQVGLRFKYNEQFF.

This clonotype was counted a few times. The rearrangement links TRBV9 to TRBJ2-3, with D possibly matching TRBD1 (5 bases). Germline CDR1 reads SGDLS; CDR2 reads YYNGEE. The germline V and J ends were trimmed by 3 bases and 8 bases, with 22 bases remaining between them. The CDR3 totals 16 residues. CDR3 nucleotides: TGTGCCAGCAGCGCCCAGGGCGGAGAGGTATTGGGTACGCAGTATTTT. Encoded protein: CASSAQGGEVLGTQYF. Based on the CDR3 plus reference TRBV9 and TRBJ2-3, the full variable domain is DSGVTQTPKHLITATGQRVTLRCSPRSGDLSVYWYQQSLDQGLQFLIQYYNGEERAKGNILERFSAQQFPDLHSELNLSSLELGDSALYFCASSAQGGEVLGTQYFGPGTRLTVL.

This rearrangement joins TRBV28 to TRBJ2-3; the match to TRBD2 covers 11 bases. This CDR3 has 16 amino acids. Losses at the gene ends were 5 bases for V and 4 bases for J; bases not matched to a gene: 8. The V gene's germline CDR1 is MDHEN and CDR2 SYDVKM. In nucleotides, the CDR3 is TGTGCCAGCAGTCAACCCCTAGCGGGAGGTTCAGATACGCAGTATTTT. Its protein product is CASSQPLAGGSDTQYF.

V usage is TRBV6-5 and J usage is TRBJ1-1; the D is unclear. CDR1 MNHEY and CDR2 SVGAGI come from the germline V gene. There are 16 residues in the CDR3. Trimming took 2 bases from V and 3 from J, leaving 16 bases between them. CDR3 residues: CASSYVGNARDTEAFF. In DNA, the CDR3 is TGTGCCAGCAGTTACGTAGGAAACGCGAGGGACACTGAAGCTTTCTTT.

This clonotype showed up many times. The J gene is TRBJ2-5, the V gene TRBV7-7; 9 positions match TRBD1. The CDR3 loop spans 13 amino acids. Trimming took 6 bases from V and 3 from J; bases not matched to a gene: 2. Germline CDR1 is SSHAT and CDR2 is FNYEAQ (reference sequence). CDR3 sequence: CASRRQGEETQYF. Here the CDR3 DNA reads TGTGCCAGCAGACGACAGGGGGAAGAGACCCAGTACTTC. Variable domain in full (rest from reference TRBV7-7 and TRBJ2-5): GAGVSQSPRYKVTKRGQDVTLRCDPISSHATLYWYQQALGQGPEFLTYFNYEAQPDKSGLPSDRFSAERPEGSISTLTIQRTEQRDSAMYRCASRRQGEETQYFGPGTRLLVL.

This clonotype was found many times. V gene TRBV28 combines with J gene TRBJ2-3; D remains unclear. The germline V gene has CDR1 MDHEN and CDR2 SYDVKM. V was trimmed by 6 bases and J by 3 bases, leaving 13 bases between them. The CDR3 spans 14 residues. The chain's CDR3 is CASSPGPTTDTQYF. Written as DNA, the CDR3 is TGTGCCAGCAGCCCTGGACCGACAACAGATACGCAGTATTTT.

This clonotype was seen only a few times. The V and J genes are TRBV6-5 and TRBJ2-1; 8 positions agree with TRBD2. The length of the CDR3 is 16 residues. Germline V gene sequence: CDR1 MNHEY, CDR2 SVGAGI. After removal of 2 bases from V and 2 bases from J, the junction contained 5 bases not matched to a gene. CDR3 DNA: TGTGCCAGCAGTTACCCCAGCGGGAGCACCTACAATGAGCAGTTCTTC. Protein sequence: CASSYPSGSTYNEQFF.

This clonotype was counted many times. J is TRBJ2-5 and V is TRBV21-1. TRBV21-1 is termed a pseudogene. The CDR3 contains 12 residues. The CDR3 DNA is TGTGCCAGCAGACGGCTGAGAGGGACCCAGTACTTC. Translated: CASRRLRGTQYF.

This clonotype was recorded a few times. The V and J genes are TRBV4-1 and TRBJ2-1; D is ambiguous. Germline V gene sequence: CDR1 MGHRA, CDR2 YSYEKL. The ends were cut back, 2 bases at V and 10 bases at J, with 9 bases in the middle. The CDR3 extends over 12 amino acids. In nucleotides, the CDR3 is TGCGCCAGCAGCCAAACCCCCCTCGAGCAGTTCTTC. Its protein is CASSQTPLEQFF.

The sample holds a few counts of this clonotype. The chain is built from TRBV11-1 and TRBJ2-2; D is unresolved. Germline V gene data show CDR1 as SGHAT and CDR2 as FQDESV (reference sequence). CDR3 length: 14 amino acids. With 4 bases removed from V and 3 bases from J, the gap between germline ends came to 9 bases. CDR3 nucleotides: TGTGCCAGCAGCTCCAGATACGACACCGGGGAGCTGTTTTTT. Protein sequence: CASSSRYDTGELFF.

This clonotype was counted a few times. V usage is TRBV29-1 and J usage is TRBJ1-1; maybe TRBD1 (6 bases). The CDR3 is made up of 16 amino acids. The germline V gene has CDR1 SQVTM and CDR2 ANQGSEA. The ends were cut back, 0 bases at V and 11 bases at J, with 25 bases in the middle. The CDR3 is CSVEDPTGPGNTGAFF. CDR3 DNA: TGCAGCGTTGAAGATCCCACAGGGCCTGGCAACACTGGCGCTTTCTTT.

The genes are TRBV6-1 and TRBJ2-7, with D unclear. Per germline, CDR1 MNHNS and CDR2 SASEGT. The V and J ends lost 2 bases and 4 bases respectively, with 15 bases between them. The CDR3 extends over 15 amino acids. The CDR3 is CASSEFVEGWYEQYF. The CDR3 DNA reads TGTGCCAGCAGTGAATTTGTTGAAGGGTGGTACGAGCAGTACTTC.

The chain carries TRBV20-1 and TRBJ1-2; D gene unclear. The CDR3 runs 15 residues. The V end lost 1 base, the J end lost 2 bases, and 14 bases lay between the germline ends. CDR1 and CDR2 from the germline V gene are DFQATT and SNEGSKA (reference sequence). The CDR3 DNA follows: TGCAGTGCTAGAGGGGGAGGCGGGGAAAACTATGGCTACACCTTC. Encoded protein: CSARGGGGENYGYTF.

V gene TRBV15 combines with J gene TRBJ1-4; no clear D gene. Germline CDR1 reads LNHNV; CDR2 reads YYDKDF (reference sequence). Trimming left V 5 bases short and J 6 bases short, with 1 base between. This CDR3 spans 10 amino acids. In DNA form, the CDR3 reads TGTGCCACCAGCGATGAAAAACTGTTTTTT. This sequence encodes CATSDEKLFF. The full variable domain, with the rest looked up from reference TRBV15 and TRBJ1-4, is DAMVIQNPRYQVTQFGKPVTLSCSQTLNHNVMYWYQQKSSQAPKLLFHYYDKDFNNEADTPDNFQSRRPNTSFCFLDIRSPGLGDTAMYLCATSDEKLFFGSGTQLSVL.

This clonotype was detected many times. The genes are TRBV29-1 and TRBJ2-7; TRBD2 agrees at 8 bases. The CDR3 sequence is 13 residues long. Per germline, CDR1 SQVTM and CDR2 ANQGSEA. V lost 4 bases to trimming and J lost 3 bases; unmatched junction nucleotides: 5. DNA of the CDR3: TGCAGCGTTGGAGGCGGGAGGAGCTACGAGCAGTACTTC. Its translation is CSVGGGRSYEQYF.

This clonotype was found many times. The gene calls are TRBV7-9 and TRBJ2-5; D possibly uses TRBD1 or TRBD2 (5 bases each). The germline V gene encodes CDR1 SEHNR and CDR2 FQNEAQ (reference sequence). The V end lost 5 bases, the J end lost 3 bases, and 10 bases lay between the germline ends. The CDR3 loop spans 13 amino acids. CDR3 in DNA: TGTGCCAGCAGCCGTGAGGGGAAAGAGACCCAGTACTTC. As protein: CASSREGKETQYF.

This chain links TRBV29-1 with TRBJ2-6; no clear D. The V gene lost 0 bases and the J gene lost 1 base, with 13 bases spanning the gap. CDR1 and CDR2 (germline): SQVTM, ANQGSEA. The length of the CDR3 is 17 residues. The CDR3 DNA follows: TGCAGCGTTGAAGAGAGGAGTAGGGCATCTGGGGCCAACGTCCTGACTTTC. It specifies CSVEERSRASGANVLTF.

This clonotype was counted many times. The V call is TRBV20-1, the J call TRBJ2-7, with D perhaps matching TRBD2 (6 bases). The CDR3 is 15 amino acids. CDR1 is DFQATT and CDR2 is SNEGSKA in the germline V gene (reference sequence). Trimming removed 2 bases from V and 2 bases from J, with 16 bases in between. The CDR3 coding sequence is TGCAGTGCTAGAAGCCTCCTAGCGTCGGCCTACGAGCAGTACTTC. Protein product: CSARSLLASAYEQYF.